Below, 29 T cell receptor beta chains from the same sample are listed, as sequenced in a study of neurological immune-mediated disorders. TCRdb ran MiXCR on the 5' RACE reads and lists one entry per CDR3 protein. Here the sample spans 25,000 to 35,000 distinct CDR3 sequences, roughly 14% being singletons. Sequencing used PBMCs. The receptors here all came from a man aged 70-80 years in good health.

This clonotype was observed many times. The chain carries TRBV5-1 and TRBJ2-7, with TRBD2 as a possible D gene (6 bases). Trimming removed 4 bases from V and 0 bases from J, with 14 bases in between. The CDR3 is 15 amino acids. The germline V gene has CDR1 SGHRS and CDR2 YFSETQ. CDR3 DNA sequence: TGCGCCAGCAGCAAGGGACTGAGGAGCTCCTACGAGCAGTACTTC. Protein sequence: CASSKGLRSSYEQYF. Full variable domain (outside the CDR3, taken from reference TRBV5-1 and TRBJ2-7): KAGVTQTPRYLIKTRGQQVTLSCSPISGHRSVSWYQQTPGQGLQFLFEYFSETQRNKGNFPGRFSGRQFSNSRSEMNVSTLELGDSALYLCASSKGLRSSYEQYFGPGTRLTVT.

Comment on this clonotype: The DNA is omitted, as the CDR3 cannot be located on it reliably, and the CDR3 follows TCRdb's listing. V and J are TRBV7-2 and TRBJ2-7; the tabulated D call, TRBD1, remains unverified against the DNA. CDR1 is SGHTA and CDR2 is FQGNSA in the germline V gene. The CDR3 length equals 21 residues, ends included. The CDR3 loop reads CASSFYICSARDTDRGHEQYF.

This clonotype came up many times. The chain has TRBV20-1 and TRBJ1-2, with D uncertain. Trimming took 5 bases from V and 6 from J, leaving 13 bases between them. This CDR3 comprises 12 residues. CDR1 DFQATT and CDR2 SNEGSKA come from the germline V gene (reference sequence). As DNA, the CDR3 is TGCAGTGCTCCGGGCCTCAAGAATGGCTACACCTTC. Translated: CSAPGLKNGYTF.

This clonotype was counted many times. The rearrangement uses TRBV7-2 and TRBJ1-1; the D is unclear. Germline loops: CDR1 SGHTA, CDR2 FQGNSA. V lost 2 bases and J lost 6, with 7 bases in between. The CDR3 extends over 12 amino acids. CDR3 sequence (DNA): TGTGCCAGCAGCTTAACGGGCCCTGAAGCTTTCTTT. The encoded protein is CASSLTGPEAFF. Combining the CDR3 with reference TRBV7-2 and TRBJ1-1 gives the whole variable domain GAGVSQSPSNKVTEKGKDVELRCDPISGHTALYWYRQSLGQGLEFLIYFQGNSAPDKSGLPSDRFSAERTGGSVSTLTIQRTQQEDSAVYLCASSLTGPEAFFGQGTRLTVV.

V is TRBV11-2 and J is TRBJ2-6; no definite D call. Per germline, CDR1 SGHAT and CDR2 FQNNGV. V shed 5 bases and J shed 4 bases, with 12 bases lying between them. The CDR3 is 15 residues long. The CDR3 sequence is CASSRAAAGANVLTF. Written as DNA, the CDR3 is TGTGCCAGCAGCCGAGCTGCGGCGGGGGCCAACGTCCTGACTTTC.

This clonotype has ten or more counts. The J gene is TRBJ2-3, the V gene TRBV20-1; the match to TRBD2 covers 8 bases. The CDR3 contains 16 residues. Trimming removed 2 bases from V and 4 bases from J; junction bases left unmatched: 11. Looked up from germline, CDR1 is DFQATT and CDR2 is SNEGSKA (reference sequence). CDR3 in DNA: TGCAGTGCTAGATTTCTTGCGGGGGGTGGGCCAGATACGCAGTATTTT. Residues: CSARFLAGGGPDTQYF.

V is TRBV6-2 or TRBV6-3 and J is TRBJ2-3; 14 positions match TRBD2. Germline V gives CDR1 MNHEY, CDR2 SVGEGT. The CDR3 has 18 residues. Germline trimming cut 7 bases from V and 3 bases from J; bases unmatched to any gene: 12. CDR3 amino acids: CASIPGTSGSWDTDTQYF. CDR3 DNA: TGTGCCAGCATCCCCGGGACTAGCGGGAGTTGGGATACAGATACGCAGTATTTT.

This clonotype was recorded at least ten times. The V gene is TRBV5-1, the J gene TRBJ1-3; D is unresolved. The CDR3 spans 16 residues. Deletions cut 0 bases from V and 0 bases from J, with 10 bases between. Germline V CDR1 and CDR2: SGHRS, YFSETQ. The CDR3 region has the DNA TGCGCCAGCAGCTTGGCCACAAAGGGCTCTGGAAACACCATATATTTT. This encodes CASSLATKGSGNTIYF.

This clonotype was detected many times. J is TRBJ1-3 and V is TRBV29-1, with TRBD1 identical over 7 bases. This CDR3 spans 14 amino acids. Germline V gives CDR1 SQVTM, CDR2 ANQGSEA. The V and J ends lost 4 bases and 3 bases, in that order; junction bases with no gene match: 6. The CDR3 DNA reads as TGCAGCGTTGCAGGGGGAGGCATTGGAAACACCATATATTTT. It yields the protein CSVAGGGIGNTIYF.

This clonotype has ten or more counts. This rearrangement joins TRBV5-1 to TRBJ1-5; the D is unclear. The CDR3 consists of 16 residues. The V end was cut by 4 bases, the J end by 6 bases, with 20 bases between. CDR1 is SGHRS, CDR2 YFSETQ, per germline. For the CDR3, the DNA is TGCGCCAGCAGCCTGCGTCCCGGCGCTACGGGTCAGCCCCAGCATTTT. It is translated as CASSLRPGATGQPQHF.

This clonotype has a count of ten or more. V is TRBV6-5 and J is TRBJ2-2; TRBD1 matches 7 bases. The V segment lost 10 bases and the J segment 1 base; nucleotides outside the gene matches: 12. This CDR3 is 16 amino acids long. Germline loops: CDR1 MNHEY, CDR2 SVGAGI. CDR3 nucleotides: TGTGCCACCCAGACAGGGCTAGTTGTGAACACCGGGGAGCTGTTTTTT. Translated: CATQTGLVVNTGELFF.

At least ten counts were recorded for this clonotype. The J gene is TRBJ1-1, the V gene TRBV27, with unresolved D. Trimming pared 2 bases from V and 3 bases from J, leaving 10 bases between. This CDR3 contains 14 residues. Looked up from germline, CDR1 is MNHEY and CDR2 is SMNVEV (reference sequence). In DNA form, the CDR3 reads TGTGCCAGCAGTTTAAGGGATGGGCACACTGAAGCTTTCTTT. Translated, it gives CASSLRDGHTEAFF.

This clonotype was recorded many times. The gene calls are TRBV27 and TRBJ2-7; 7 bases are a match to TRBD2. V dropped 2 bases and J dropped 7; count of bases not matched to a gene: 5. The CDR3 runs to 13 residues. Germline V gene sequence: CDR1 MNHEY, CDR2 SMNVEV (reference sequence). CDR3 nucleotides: TGTGCCAGCAGTTTAGGAGCGGGGTTTGAGCAGTACTTC. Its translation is CASSLGAGFEQYF.

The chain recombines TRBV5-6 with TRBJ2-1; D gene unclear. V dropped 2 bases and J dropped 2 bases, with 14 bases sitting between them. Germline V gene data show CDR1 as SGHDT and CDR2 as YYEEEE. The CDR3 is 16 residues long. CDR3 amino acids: CASSFKVSSPYNEQFF. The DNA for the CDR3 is TGTGCCAGCAGCTTCAAAGTCTCTTCCCCCTACAATGAGCAGTTCTTC. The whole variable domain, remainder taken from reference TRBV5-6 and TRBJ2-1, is DAGVTQSPTHLIKTRGQQVTLRCSPKSGHDTVSWYQQALGQGPQFIFQYYEEEERQRGNFPDRFSGHQFPNYSSELNVNALLLGDSALYLCASSFKVSSPYNEQFFGPGTRLTVL.

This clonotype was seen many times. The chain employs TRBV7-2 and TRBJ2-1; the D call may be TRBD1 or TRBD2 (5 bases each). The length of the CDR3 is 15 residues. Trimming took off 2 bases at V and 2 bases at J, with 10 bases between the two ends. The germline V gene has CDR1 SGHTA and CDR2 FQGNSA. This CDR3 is CASSLRGDAYNEQFF. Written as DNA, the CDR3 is TGTGCCAGCAGCTTACGAGGGGACGCCTACAATGAGCAGTTCTTC.

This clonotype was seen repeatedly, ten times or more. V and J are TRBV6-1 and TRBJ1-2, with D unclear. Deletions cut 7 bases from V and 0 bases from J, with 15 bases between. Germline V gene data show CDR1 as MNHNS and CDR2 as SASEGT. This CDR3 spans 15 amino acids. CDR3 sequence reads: CASMPEGATNYGYTF. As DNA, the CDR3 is TGTGCCAGCATGCCCGAGGGTGCGACTAACTATGGCTACACCTTC.

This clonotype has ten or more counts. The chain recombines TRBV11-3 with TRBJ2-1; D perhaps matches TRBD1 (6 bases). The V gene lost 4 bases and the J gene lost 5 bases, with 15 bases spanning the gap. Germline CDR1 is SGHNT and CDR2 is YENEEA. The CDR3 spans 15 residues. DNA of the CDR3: TGTGCCAGCAGCTCCCGGGACAAACAAAACAATGAGCAGTTCTTC. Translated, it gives CASSSRDKQNNEQFF.

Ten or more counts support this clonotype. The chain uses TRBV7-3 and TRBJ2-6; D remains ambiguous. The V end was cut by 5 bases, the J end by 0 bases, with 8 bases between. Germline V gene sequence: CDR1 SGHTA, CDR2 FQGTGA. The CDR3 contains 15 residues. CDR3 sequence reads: CASSMGLSGANVLTF. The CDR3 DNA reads TGTGCCAGCAGCATGGGTCTCTCTGGGGCCAACGTCCTGACTTTC.

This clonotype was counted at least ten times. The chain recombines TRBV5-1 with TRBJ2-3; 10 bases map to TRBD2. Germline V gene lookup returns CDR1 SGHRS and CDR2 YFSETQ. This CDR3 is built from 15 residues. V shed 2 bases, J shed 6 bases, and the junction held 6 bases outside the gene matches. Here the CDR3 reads CASSFGGLAEDTQYF. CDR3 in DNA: TGCGCCAGCAGCTTCGGAGGACTAGCGGAGGATACGCAGTATTTT.

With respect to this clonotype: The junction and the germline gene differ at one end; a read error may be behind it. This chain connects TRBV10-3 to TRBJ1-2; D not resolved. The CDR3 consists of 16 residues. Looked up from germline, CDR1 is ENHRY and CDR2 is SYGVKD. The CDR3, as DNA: TGTGCCATCATTGAGTCGGCATGGGCCGGAAAGTATGGCTACACCTTC. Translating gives CAIIESAWAGKYGYTF.

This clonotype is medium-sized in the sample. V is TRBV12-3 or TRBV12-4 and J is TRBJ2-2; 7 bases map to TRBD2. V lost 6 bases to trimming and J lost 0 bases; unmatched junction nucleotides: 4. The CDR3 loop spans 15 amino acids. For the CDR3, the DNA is TGTGCCAGCAGGAAGACTAGCTCGAACACCGGGGAGCTGTTTTTT. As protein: CASRKTSSNTGELFF.

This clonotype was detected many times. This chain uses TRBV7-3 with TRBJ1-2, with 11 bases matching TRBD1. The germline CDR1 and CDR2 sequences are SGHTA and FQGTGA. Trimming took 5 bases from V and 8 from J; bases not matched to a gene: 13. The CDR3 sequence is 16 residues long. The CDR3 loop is CASSAQPPGQGEGYTF. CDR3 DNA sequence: TGTGCCAGCAGCGCACAACCACCGGGACAGGGGGAAGGCTACACCTTC.

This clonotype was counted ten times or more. CDR3 DNA: TGTGCCAGCAGTTGGGCTTGGGGGGGGGGCTACACCTTC. It translates to CASSWAWGGGYTF. The chain recombines TRBV12-3 or TRBV12-4 with TRBJ1-2; tentatively, D is TRBD1 (5 bases). Trimming took off 4 bases at V and 8 bases at J, with 14 bases between the two ends. The CDR3 totals 13 residues.

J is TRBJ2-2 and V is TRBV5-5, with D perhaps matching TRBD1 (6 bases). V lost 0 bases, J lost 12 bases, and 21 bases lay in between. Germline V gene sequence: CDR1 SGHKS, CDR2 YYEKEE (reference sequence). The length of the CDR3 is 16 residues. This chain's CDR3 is CASSLVPGRNTGKLFF. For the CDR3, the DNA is TGTGCCAGCAGCTTGGTCCCGGGGAGAAACACAGGGAAGCTGTTTTTT.

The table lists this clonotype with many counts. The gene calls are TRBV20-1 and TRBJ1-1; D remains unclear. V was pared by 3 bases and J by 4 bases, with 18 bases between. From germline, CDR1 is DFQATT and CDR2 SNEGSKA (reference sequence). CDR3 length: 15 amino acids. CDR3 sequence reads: CSASSARAAGTEAFF. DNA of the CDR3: TGCAGTGCTAGTTCGGCTCGGGCGGCTGGCACTGAAGCTTTCTTT.

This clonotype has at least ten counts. The CDR3 sequence is CASSRTRGYNEQFF. The CDR3 nucleotides are TGTGCCAGCAGTAGGACTAGAGGCTACAATGAGCAGTTCTTC. The V and J genes are TRBV6-5 and TRBJ2-1; 7 bases map to TRBD2. The CDR3 contains 14 residues. Trimming took 5 bases from V and 3 from J; bases not matched to a gene: 4. Germline V gene data show CDR1 as MNHEY and CDR2 as SVGAGI.

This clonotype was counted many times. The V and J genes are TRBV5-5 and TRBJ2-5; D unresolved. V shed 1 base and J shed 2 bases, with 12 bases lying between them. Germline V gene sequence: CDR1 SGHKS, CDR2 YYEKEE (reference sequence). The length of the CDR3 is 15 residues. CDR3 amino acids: CASSLLVSQQETQYF. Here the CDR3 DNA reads TGTGCCAGCAGCTTGTTGGTGAGCCAGCAAGAGACCCAGTACTTC.

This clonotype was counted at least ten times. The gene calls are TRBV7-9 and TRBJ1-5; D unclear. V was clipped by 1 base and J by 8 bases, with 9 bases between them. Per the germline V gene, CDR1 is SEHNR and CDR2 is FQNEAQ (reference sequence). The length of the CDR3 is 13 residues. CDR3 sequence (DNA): TGTGCCAGCAGCTTAGGTGCCGGGAAGCCCCAGCATTTT. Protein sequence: CASSLGAGKPQHF.

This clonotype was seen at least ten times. In DNA form, the CDR3 reads TGCAGCGTTGCGGACAGGGCCTCTAACTATGGCTACACCTTC. It translates to CSVADRASNYGYTF. The chain links TRBV29-1 to TRBJ1-2; 8 bases align to TRBD1. CDR3 length: 14 amino acids. With 4 bases clipped from V and 0 bases from J, the junction kept 4 bases outside the gene matches. CDR1 is SQVTM, CDR2 ANQGSEA, per germline.